The T cell receptor beta chain described here comes from a study of blood T cell repertoires in COVID-19. Study in general: The United States, Italy and Spain provided the acute and convalescent COVID-19 samples. T cells, B-cell-depleted T cells, or PBMCs provided the cDNA or gDNA that served as material.

In germline, CDR1 is MDHEN, CDR2 SYDVKM. V was pared by 4 bases and J by 6 bases, with 6 bases of the junction left unmatched. CDR3 length: 15 residues. Authors' processing steps: Amplification of reference gene primers was used by the study to estimate nucleated cell counts. TCRdb keeps only in-frame clones here, not all; method: immunoSEQ multiplex PCR. V and J calls and clone size are as listed in that table; D and trimming were resolved from the DNA. The table lists about 42,000 clones, around four fifths of them singletons. The chain joins TRBV28 to TRBJ2-1, with 10 bases aligning to TRBD1. The specimen sequenced was peripheral blood. This receptor was identified in a man aged 50 or older with active COVID-19. The CDR3 here is CASSSPGQGLNEQFF. The CDR3, as DNA: TGTGCCAGCAGTTCGCCGGGACAGGGGCTCAATGAGCAGTTCTTC. Complete variable domain (other parts from reference TRBV28 and TRBJ2-1): DVKVTQSSRYLVKRTGEKVFLECVQDMDHENMFWYRQDPGLGLRLIYFSYDVKMKEKGDIPEGYSVSREKKERFSLILESASTNQTSMYLCASSSPGQGLNEQFFGPGTRLTVL.